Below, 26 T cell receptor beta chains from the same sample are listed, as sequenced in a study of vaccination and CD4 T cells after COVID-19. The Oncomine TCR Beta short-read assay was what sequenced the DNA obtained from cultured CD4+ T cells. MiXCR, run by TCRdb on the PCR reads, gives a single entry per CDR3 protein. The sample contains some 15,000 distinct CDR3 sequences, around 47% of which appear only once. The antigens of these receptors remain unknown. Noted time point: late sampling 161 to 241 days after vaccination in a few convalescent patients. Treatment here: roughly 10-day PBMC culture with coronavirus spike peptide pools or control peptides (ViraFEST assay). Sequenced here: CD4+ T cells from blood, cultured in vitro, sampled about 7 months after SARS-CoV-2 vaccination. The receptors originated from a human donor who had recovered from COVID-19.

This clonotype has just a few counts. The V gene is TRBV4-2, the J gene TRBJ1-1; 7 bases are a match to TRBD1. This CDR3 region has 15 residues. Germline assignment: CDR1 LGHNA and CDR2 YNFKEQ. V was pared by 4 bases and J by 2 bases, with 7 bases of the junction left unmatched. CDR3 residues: CASSLRQGYNTEAFF. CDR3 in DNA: TGTGCCAGCAGCCTACGACAGGGCTACAACACTGAAGCTTTCTTT.

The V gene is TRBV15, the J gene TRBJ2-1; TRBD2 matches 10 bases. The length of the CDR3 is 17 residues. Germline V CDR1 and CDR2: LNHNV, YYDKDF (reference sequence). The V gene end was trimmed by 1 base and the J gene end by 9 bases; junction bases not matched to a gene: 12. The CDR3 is CATSRALGLAGAGEQFF. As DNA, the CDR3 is TGTGCCACCAGCAGAGCTCTGGGGCTAGCGGGAGCCGGTGAGCAGTTCTTC.

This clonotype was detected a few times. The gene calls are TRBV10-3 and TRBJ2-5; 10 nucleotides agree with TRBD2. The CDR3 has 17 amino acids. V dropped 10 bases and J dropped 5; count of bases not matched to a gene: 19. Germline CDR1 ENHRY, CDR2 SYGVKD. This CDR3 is CATRRGGTSGELETQYF. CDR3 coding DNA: TGTGCCACCCGGAGGGGAGGAACTAGCGGGGAGTTGGAGACCCAGTACTTC.

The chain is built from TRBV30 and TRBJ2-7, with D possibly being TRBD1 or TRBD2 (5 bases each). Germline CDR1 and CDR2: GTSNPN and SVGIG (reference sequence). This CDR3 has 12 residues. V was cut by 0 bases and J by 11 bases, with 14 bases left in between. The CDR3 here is CAWSVRDVGEYF. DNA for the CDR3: TGTGCCTGGAGTGTAAGGGACGTCGGGGAGTACTTC.

The CDR3 sequence is CSARAGGNLRDTQYF. As DNA, the CDR3 is TGCAGTGCTAGAGCGGGCGGAAATCTGAGGGATACGCAGTATTTT. The rearrangement uses TRBV20-1 and TRBJ2-3; unclear D gene. Trimming took 1 base from V and 6 from J, leaving 17 bases between them. The CDR3 runs 15 residues. Germline values: CDR1 DFQATT, CDR2 SNEGSKA (reference sequence).

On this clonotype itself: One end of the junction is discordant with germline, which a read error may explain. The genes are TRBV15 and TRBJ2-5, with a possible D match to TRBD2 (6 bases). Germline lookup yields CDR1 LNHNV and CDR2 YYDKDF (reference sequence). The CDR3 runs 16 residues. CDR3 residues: CATRRGGGEGQETQYF. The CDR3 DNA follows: TGTGCCACCAGGAGAGGCGGAGGGGAAGGCCAAGAGACCCAGTACTTC.

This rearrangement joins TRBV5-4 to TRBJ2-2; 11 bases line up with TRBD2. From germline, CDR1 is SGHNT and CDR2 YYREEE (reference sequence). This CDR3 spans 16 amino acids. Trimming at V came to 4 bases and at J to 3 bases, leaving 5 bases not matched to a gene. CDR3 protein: CASSGSGGAHTGELFF. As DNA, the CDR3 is TGTGCCAGCAGCGGTAGCGGGGGGGCTCACACCGGGGAGCTGTTTTTT. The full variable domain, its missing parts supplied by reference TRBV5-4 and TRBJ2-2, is ETGVTQSPTHLIKTRGQQVTLRCSSQSGHNTVSWYQQALGQGPQFIFQYYREEENGRGNFPPRFSGLQFPNYSSELNVNALELDDSALYLCASSGSGGAHTGELFFGEGSRLTVL.

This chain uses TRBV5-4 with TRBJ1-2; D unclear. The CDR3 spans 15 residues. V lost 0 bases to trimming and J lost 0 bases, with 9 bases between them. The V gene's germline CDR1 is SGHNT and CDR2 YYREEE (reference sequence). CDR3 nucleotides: TGTGCCAGCAGCTTGGGAGGGATCTCTAACTATGGCTACACCTTC. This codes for CASSLGGISNYGYTF.

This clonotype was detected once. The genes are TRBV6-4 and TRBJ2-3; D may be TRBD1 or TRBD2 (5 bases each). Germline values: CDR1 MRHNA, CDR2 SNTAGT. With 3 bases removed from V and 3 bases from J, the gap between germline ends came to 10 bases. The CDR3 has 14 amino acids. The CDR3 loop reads CASSELGTTDTQYF. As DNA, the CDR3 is TGTGCCAGCAGTGAGTTGGGGACGACAGATACGCAGTATTTT.

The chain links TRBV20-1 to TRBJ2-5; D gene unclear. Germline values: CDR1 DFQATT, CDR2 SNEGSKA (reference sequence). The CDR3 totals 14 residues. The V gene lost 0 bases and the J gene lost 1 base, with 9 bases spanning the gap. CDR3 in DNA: TGCAGTGCTAGAGAATTTGTTGCCCAAGAGACCCAGTACTTC. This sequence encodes CSAREFVAQETQYF.

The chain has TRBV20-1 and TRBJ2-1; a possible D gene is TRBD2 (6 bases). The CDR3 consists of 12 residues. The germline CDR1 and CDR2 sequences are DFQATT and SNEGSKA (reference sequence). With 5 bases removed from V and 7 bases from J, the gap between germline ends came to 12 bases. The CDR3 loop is CSAYRRENEQFF. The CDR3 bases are TGCAGTGCTTACCGCCGGGAGAATGAGCAGTTCTTC.

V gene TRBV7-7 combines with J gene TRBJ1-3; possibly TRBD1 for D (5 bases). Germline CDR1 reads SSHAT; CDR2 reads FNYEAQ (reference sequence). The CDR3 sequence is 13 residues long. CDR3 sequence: CASSDGGGNTIYF. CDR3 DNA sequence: TGTGCTAGCTCTGACGGGGGTGGAAACACCATATATTTT. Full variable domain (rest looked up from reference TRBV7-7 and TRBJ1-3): GAGVSQSPRYKVTKRGQDVTLRCDPISSHATLYWYQQALGQGPEFLTYFNYEAQPDKSGLPSDRFSAERPEGSISTLTIQRTEQRDSAMYRCASSDGGGNTIYFGEGSWLTVV.

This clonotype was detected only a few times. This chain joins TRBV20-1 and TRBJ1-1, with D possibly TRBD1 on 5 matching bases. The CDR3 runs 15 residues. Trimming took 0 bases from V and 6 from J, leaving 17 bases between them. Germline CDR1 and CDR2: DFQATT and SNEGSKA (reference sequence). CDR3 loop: CSARDRRGPDAEAFF. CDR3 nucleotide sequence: TGCAGTGCTAGAGATCGGAGGGGCCCTGACGCTGAAGCTTTCTTT.

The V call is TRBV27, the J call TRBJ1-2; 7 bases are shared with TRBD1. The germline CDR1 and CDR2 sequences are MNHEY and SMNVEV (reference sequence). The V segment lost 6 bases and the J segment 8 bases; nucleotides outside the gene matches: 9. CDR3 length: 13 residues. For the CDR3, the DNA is TGTGCCAGCAGAAGATCAGGGGGGATAGGCTACACCTTC. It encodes CASRRSGGIGYTF.

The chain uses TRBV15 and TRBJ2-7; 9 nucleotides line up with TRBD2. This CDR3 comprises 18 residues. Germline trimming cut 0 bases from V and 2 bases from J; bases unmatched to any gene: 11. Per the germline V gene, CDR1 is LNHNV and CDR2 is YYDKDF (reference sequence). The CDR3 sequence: CATSRDLTSGSIPYEQYF. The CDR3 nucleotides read TGTGCCACCAGCAGAGATTTGACTAGCGGTTCTATCCCCTACGAGCAGTACTTC.

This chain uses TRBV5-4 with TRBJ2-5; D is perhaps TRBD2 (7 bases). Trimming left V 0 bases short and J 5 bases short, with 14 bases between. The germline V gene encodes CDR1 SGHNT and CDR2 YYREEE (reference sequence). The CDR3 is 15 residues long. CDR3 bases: TGTGCCAGCAGCTTGGCGGGGGGCCGTTGGGAGACCCAGTACTTC. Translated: CASSLAGGRWETQYF.

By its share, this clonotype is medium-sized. The CDR3 region is CASSYWDDSEAFF. The CDR3 DNA follows: TGTGCCAGCAGTTACTGGGACGACTCTGAAGCTTTCTTT. The chain combines TRBV6-5 with TRBJ1-1; a possible D gene is TRBD1 (5 bases). The CDR3 is made up of 13 amino acids. Looked up from germline, CDR1 is MNHEY and CDR2 is SVGAGI. Trimming pared 1 base from V and 6 bases from J, leaving 9 bases between.

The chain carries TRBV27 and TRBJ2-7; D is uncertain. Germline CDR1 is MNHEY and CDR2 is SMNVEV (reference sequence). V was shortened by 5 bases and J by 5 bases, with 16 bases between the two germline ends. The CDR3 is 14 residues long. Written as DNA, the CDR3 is TGTGCCAGCAGTCCGCGTGCTCGGTTAGACGAGCAGTACTTC. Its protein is CASSPRARLDEQYF.

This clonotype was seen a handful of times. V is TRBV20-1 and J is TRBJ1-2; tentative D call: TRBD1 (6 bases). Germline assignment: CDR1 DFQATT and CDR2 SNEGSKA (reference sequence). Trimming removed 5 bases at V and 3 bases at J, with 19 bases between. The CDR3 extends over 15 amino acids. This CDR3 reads CSAGSIGGAHYGYTF. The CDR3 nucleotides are TGCAGTGCTGGCAGCATTGGGGGGGCACACTATGGCTACACCTTC.

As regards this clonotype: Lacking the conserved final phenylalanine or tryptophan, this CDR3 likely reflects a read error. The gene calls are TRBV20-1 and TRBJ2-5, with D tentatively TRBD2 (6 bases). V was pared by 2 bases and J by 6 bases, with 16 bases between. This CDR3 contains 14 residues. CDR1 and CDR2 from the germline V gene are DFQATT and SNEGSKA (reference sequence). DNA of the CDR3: TGCAGTGCTAGATCGGGCGTCCGGGGGAAGACCCAGTACTAC. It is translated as CSARSGVRGKTQYY.

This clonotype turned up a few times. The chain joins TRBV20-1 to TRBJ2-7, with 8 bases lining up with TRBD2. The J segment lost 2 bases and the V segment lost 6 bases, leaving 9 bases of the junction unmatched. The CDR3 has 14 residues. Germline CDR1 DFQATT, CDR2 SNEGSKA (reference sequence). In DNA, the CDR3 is TGCAGTGCCAGAAGCGGGGGTAAAACCTACGAGCAGTACTTC. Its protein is CSARSGGKTYEQYF.

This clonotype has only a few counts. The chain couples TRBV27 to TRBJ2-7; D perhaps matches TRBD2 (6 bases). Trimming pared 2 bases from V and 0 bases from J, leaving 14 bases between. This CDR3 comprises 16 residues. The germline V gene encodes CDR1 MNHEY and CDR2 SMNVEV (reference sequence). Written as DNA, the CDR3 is TGTGCCAGCAGTTTAATAGCGGCAGGGAGCTCCTACGAGCAGTACTTC. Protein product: CASSLIAAGSSYEQYF.

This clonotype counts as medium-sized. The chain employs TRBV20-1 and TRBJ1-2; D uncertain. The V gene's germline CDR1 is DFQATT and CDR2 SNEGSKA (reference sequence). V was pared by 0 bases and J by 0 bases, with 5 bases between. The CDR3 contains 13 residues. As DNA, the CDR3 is TGCAGTGCTAGAGACCAGACTAACTATGGCTACACCTTC. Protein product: CSARDQTNYGYTF.

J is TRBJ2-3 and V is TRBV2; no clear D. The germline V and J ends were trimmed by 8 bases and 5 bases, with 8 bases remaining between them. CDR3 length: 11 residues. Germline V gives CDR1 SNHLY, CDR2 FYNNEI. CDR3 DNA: TGTGCCAGCCGCCTGGAAGATACGCAGTATTTT. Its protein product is CASRLEDTQYF.

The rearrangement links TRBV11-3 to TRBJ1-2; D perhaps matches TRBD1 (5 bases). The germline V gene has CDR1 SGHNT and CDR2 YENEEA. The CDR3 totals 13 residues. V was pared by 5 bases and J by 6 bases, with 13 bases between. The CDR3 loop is CASSNRGGNGYTF. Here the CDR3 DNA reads TGTGCCAGCAGCAATAGGGGAGGGAATGGCTACACCTTC.

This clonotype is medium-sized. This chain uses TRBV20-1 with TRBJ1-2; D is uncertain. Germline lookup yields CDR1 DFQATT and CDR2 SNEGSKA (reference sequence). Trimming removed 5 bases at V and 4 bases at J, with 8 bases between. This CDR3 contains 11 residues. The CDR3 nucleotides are TGCAGTGCTTGGACCCGCTATGGCTACACCTTC. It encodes CSAWTRYGYTF.